The rows below give T cell receptor beta chains drawn from one sample of a study of monozygotic twins with inflammatory bowel disease. From its re-call of the 5' RACE reads, TCRdb lists each CDR3 protein once, without DNA. The repertoire table contains around 380,000 distinct CDR3 sequences. The specimen sequenced was blood. These receptors were obtained from a human donor with ulcerative colitis or Crohn's disease, or a healthy co-twin of an affected twin (not recorded which). CDR3s include the opening cysteine and the closing phenylalanine or tryptophan.

CDR3 length	V gene	J gene	CDR3 protein
14	TRBV12-3/TRBV12-4	TRBJ2-7	CASSLDRASYEQYF
13	TRBV30	TRBJ2-7	CAWSWSTGARWYF
15	TRBV3-1	TRBJ1-4	CASSQGKGGNEKLFF
16	TRBV7-9	TRBJ2-2	CASRLRDSTNTGELFF
14	TRBV12-3/TRBV12-4	TRBJ1-3	CASGTGTGRNTIYF
14	TRBV20-1	TRBJ2-3	CSAITSRGTDTQYF
16	TRBV21-1	TRBJ2-2	CASSTRWAGAPGELFF
12	TRBV5-1	TRBJ1-2	CASSPNNYGYTF
15	TRBV20-1	TRBJ1-5	CSALSGQVLNQPQHF
14	TRBV12-3/TRBV12-4	TRBJ2-1	CASRKTSGDDEQFF
13	TRBV18	TRBJ1-1	CASSPLDAYEAFF
14	TRBV24-1	TRBJ2-3	CATSGVHAGDTQYF
14	TRBV7-9	TRBJ2-7	CASSVSGRADEQYF
14	TRBV6-5	TRBJ2-3	CASSYSGSADTQYF
12	TRBV7-9	TRBJ1-4	CASSLPGEKLFF
13	TRBV28	TRBJ1-5	CASISGGFQPQHF
13	TRBV6-2/TRBV6-3	TRBJ2-7	CASSYSTVYEQYF
14	TRBV18	TRBJ1-1	CASSPRQLNTEAFF
16	TRBV12-3/TRBV12-4	TRBJ2-1	CASIPRTSGTYNEQFF
13	TRBV19	TRBJ2-3	CASSIASTDTQYF
15	TRBV20-1	TRBJ1-5	CSARKPTDSNQPQHF
16	TRBV20-1	TRBJ2-1	CSATRSSGGAHNEQFF
18	TRBV7-2	TRBJ2-5	CASSLAPLRGSYQETQYF
15	TRBV12-3/TRBV12-4	TRBJ2-3	CASRKQGGFRDTQYF
15	TRBV7-2	TRBJ2-1	CASSLGRDPTNEQFF
17	TRBV5-6	TRBJ2-1	CASSRPTGRSSYNEQFF
12	TRBV29-1	TRBJ2-7	CSVVWGPGEQYF
16	TRBV7-6	TRBJ2-7	CASSLVPSGSYYEQYF
13	TRBV20-1	TRBJ1-4	CSARDRPNEKLFF
16	TRBV20-1	TRBJ2-5	CSASPVYRADQETQYF
15	TRBV20-1	TRBJ1-1	CSARDIRPGNTEAFF
12	TRBV5-1	TRBJ2-3	CASSLEEDTQYF
13	TRBV7-2	TRBJ1-2	CAGSRENIYGYTF
16	TRBV7-2	TRBJ2-6	CASRRQGSSGANVLTF